These T cell receptor beta chains were read from a single sample in a study of blood T cell repertoires in COVID-19. Profiled with immunoSEQ multiplex PCR; TCRdb holds only in-frame clones, not every one. The sample lists 130,000 or so clones; roughly 80% were seen once. The sequenced sample consisted of peripheral blood. Receptor source: a man in his forties or fifties with acute or convalescent COVID-19. CDR3s include the opening cysteine and the closing phenylalanine or tryptophan. The D gene is left open where the match is weak. The size field is filled for only some rows; it gives once, few, many or a size class.

cdr3_nt: TGTGCCAGCAGTCCAGGAGGTCCGGGTCCTACTGAAGCTTTCTTT; cdr3_aa: CASSPGGPGPTEAFF; j_call: TRBJ1-1; d_call: -; clone_size: -; v_call: TRBV6-2/TRBV6-3
cdr3_nt: TGTGCCAGCAGTGATTACAGGGAAGCCTACAATGAGCAGTTCTTC; cdr3_aa: CASSDYREAYNEQFF; j_call: TRBJ2-1; d_call: -; clone_size: -; v_call: TRBV6-1
cdr3_nt: TGTGCCAGCACGGACAGGGCCCCCCGAAAACTGTTTTTT; cdr3_aa: CASTDRAPRKLFF; j_call: TRBJ1-4; d_call: TRBD1; clone_size: -; v_call: TRBV19
cdr3_nt: TGCGCCAGCAGTGAGTGGGGACAGGGTGGCAATCAGCCCCAGCATTTT; cdr3_aa: CASSEWGQGGNQPQHF; j_call: TRBJ1-5; d_call: TRBD1; clone_size: -; v_call: TRBV10-2
cdr3_nt: TGCGCCAGCAGCAACTTCGGGGGGAACACCGGGGAGCTGTTTTTT; cdr3_aa: CASSNFGGNTGELFF; j_call: TRBJ2-2; d_call: -; clone_size: many; v_call: TRBV5-1
cdr3_nt: TGTGCCACCGAACCAGGGGGCGGTGAAGCTTTCTTT; cdr3_aa: CATEPGGGEAFF; j_call: TRBJ1-1; d_call: TRBD1; clone_size: few; v_call: TRBV10-3
cdr3_nt: TGTGCTTGCCGCGCATCTAATACGAACACCGGGGAGCTGTTTTTT; cdr3_aa: CACRASNTNTGELFF; j_call: TRBJ2-2; d_call: -; clone_size: -; v_call: TRBV19
cdr3_nt: TGCGCCAGCAGCCAAGAGGGGGGACTCACTTGGGATTCACCCCTCCACTTT; cdr3_aa: CASSQEGGLTWDSPLHF; j_call: TRBJ1-6; d_call: -; clone_size: -; v_call: TRBV4-1
cdr3_nt: TGTGCCACCACTAATACAGGGGTGAACACTGAAGCTTTCTTT; cdr3_aa: CATTNTGVNTEAFF; j_call: TRBJ1-1; d_call: TRBD1; clone_size: -; v_call: TRBV6-5
cdr3_nt: TGTGCCTGGACGTCAACGGGGGGGCTTGAGACCCAGTACTTC; cdr3_aa: CAWTSTGGLETQYF; j_call: TRBJ2-5; d_call: TRBD2; clone_size: -; v_call: TRBV30
cdr3_nt: TGTGCCACCAGTGATCCAGGGGGCATGAGCACAGATACGCAGTATTTT; cdr3_aa: CATSDPGGMSTDTQYF; j_call: TRBJ2-3; d_call: TRBD1; clone_size: -; v_call: TRBV24-1
cdr3_nt: TGCGCCAGCAGCCAAACCCAGGGAGGGGAAAAACTGTTTTTT; cdr3_aa: CASSQTQGGEKLFF; j_call: TRBJ1-4; d_call: -; clone_size: -; v_call: TRBV4-1
cdr3_nt: TGCGCCAGCAGCTTCCAGACAGGGGCCGTTTCTGGGGCCAACGTCCTGACTTTC; cdr3_aa: CASSFQTGAVSGANVLTF; j_call: TRBJ2-6; d_call: TRBD1; clone_size: -; v_call: TRBV5-1
cdr3_nt: TGTGCCAGCAGTGAAGGCAGTCGAGAGACCCAGTACTTC; cdr3_aa: CASSEGSRETQYF; j_call: TRBJ2-5; d_call: -; clone_size: -; v_call: TRBV2
cdr3_nt: TGTGCCAGCAGCCAGCACAGAACTACCGGGGAGCTGTTTTTT; cdr3_aa: CASSQHRTTGELFF; j_call: TRBJ2-2; d_call: -; clone_size: -; v_call: TRBV3-1/TRBV3-2
cdr3_nt: TGTGCCAGCACCCTAGCGGGGGAATCCAATGAGCAGTTCTTC; cdr3_aa: CASTLAGESNEQFF; j_call: TRBJ2-1; d_call: TRBD2; clone_size: -; v_call: TRBV27
cdr3_nt: TGTGCCAGCAGCCATACCGGAGGTAGCAATGAGCAGTTCTTC; cdr3_aa: CASSHTGGSNEQFF; j_call: TRBJ2-1; d_call: -; clone_size: once; v_call: TRBV3-1/TRBV3-2
cdr3_nt: TGCAGCGTTAAGGAGGGCTATGGCTACACCTTC; cdr3_aa: CSVKEGYGYTF; j_call: TRBJ1-2; d_call: -; clone_size: -; v_call: TRBV29-1
cdr3_nt: TGCGCCAGCTCCCCTTCCACAGCGGCACAAGAGACCCAGTACTTC; cdr3_aa: CASSPSTAAQETQYF; j_call: TRBJ2-5; d_call: -; clone_size: once; v_call: TRBV5-1
cdr3_nt: TGTGCCAGCAGACCGGGACAGGGGGGTGTCTACGAGCAGTACTTC; cdr3_aa: CASRPGQGGVYEQYF; j_call: TRBJ2-7; d_call: TRBD1; clone_size: -; v_call: TRBV11-2
cdr3_nt: TGTGCAAGTCGCTTAGCGCAGGTAGTTTCCGGGGATTCACCCCTCCACTTT; cdr3_aa: CASRLAQVVSGDSPLHF; j_call: TRBJ1-6; d_call: -; clone_size: -; v_call: TRBV12-2
cdr3_nt: TGTGCCAGCAGTTCCCTGACAGGGGAGGATCAGACCCAGTACTTC; cdr3_aa: CASSSLTGEDQTQYF; j_call: TRBJ2-5; d_call: TRBD1; clone_size: -; v_call: TRBV27
cdr3_nt: TGTGCCAGCAGCGTGATTTGGGGGGGCGGTCGAAATGAGCAGTTCTTC; cdr3_aa: CASSVIWGGGRNEQFF; j_call: TRBJ2-1; d_call: -; clone_size: -; v_call: TRBV27
cdr3_nt: TGCGCCAGCAGCCTAGGGGGGGGGCGATCCTATAATTCACCCCTCCACTTT; cdr3_aa: CASSLGGGRSYNSPLHF; j_call: TRBJ1-6; d_call: -; clone_size: few; v_call: TRBV4-1
cdr3_nt: TGTGCCAGCAGCCCCTTGGGCAGGGAAGAGACCCAGTACTTC; cdr3_aa: CASSPLGREETQYF; j_call: TRBJ2-5; d_call: -; clone_size: -; v_call: TRBV11-2
cdr3_nt: TGTGCCAGCAAGCCCAGGGGAGGGCAGGGCTACACCTTC; cdr3_aa: CASKPRGGQGYTF; j_call: TRBJ1-2; d_call: -; clone_size: -; v_call: TRBV27